This entry describes one T cell receptor beta chain. The sample belongs to a study of T cell clonotyping in hematopoietic cell transplantation. This CDR3 region has 14 residues. Germline lookup yields CDR1 MDHEN and CDR2 SYDVKM. V dropped 10 bases and J dropped 2; count of bases not matched to a gene: 9. Sequenced by immunoSEQ multiplex PCR; TCRdb stores in-frame clones only, minus some. The sample includes 65,000 to 75,000 clones, around 94% of them seen just once. The chain is built from TRBV28 and TRBJ2-7; 9 bases are shared with TRBD1. Sample: peripheral blood mononuclear cells. The source is a man in his fifties in good health. Some clones in this sample may be carry-over from other donors' samples. This chain's CDR3 is CATERTGVTYEQYF. CDR3 coding DNA: TGTGCCACCGAGAGGACAGGGGTGACCTACGAGCAGTACTTC.